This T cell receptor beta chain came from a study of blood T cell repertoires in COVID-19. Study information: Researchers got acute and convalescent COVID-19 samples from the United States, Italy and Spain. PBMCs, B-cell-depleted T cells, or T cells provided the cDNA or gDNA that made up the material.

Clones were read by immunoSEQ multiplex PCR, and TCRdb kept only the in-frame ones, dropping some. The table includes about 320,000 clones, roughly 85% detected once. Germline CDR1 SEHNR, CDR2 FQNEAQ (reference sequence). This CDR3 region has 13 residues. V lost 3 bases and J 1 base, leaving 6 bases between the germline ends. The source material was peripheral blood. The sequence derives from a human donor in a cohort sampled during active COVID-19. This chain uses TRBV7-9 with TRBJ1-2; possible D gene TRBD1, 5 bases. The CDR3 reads CASSFRDNYGYTF. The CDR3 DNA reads TGTGCCAGCAGCTTCAGGGATAACTATGGCTACACCTTC.